One and the same sample provided the 16 T cell receptor beta chains below, sequenced in a study of shared T cell receptors in the human thymus. Sequencing used immunoSEQ multiplex PCR; TCRdb keeps in-frame clones, though not all of them. This sample has 640,000 or so clones, with approximately 87% found just once. These data also formed part of another study, on human thymus T cells.

The sequencing input was thymocytes. Source of these receptors: a boy less than two years old with a congenital heart defect.

This clone has a single count. This chain connects TRBV25-1 to TRBJ2-1; the match to TRBD2 covers 7 bases. The CDR3 has 17 amino acids. V lost 0 bases to trimming and J lost 3 bases; unmatched junction nucleotides: 8. Looked up from germline, CDR1 is MGHDK and CDR2 is SYGVNS. The CDR3 spells CASSEYRAGTHYNEQFF. In DNA, the CDR3 is TGTGCCAGCAGTGAATATCGAGCGGGGACCCACTACAATGAGCAGTTCTTC.

The rearrangement links TRBV28 to TRBJ2-7; 7 nucleotides align to TRBD1. The germline gives CDR1 MDHEN, CDR2 SYDVKM. The CDR3 is made up of 16 amino acids. J gave up 4 bases and V 2 bases, and 11 bases lay outside the gene matches. The CDR3 is CASSLVTGDPLYEQYF. The CDR3 DNA sequence: TGTGCCAGCAGTTTAGTAACAGGGGATCCCCTATACGAGCAGTACTTC.

The chain is built from TRBV5-8 and TRBJ2-6; D gene uncertain. CDR3 length: 15 residues. From germline, CDR1 is SGHTS and CDR2 YDEGEE. The V end lost 4 bases, the J end lost 0 bases, and 8 bases lay between the germline ends. The CDR3 sequence is CASSPRRSGANVLTF. The CDR3 DNA reads TGTGCCAGCAGCCCCCGTCGCTCTGGGGCCAACGTCCTGACTTTC.

Concerning this clone: The identical CDR3 is also encoded by other nucleotide sequences in the sample. The chain carries TRBV28 and TRBJ1-6; no clear D gene. Germline-derived CDR1 and CDR2 are MDHEN and SYDVKM. The CDR3 loop spans 15 amino acids. V lost 7 bases and J 5 bases, leaving 15 bases between the germline ends. The CDR3 DNA reads TGTGCCAGCAACAGTGGGGAGGGAGATAATTCACCCCTCCACTTT. As protein: CASNSGEGDNSPLHF.

J is TRBJ2-7 and V is TRBV11-2; the match to TRBD2 covers 10 bases. V shed 3 bases, J shed 2 bases, and the junction held 7 bases outside the gene matches. The CDR3 is made up of 16 amino acids. Germline CDR1 reads SGHAT; CDR2 reads FQNNGV. In DNA form, the CDR3 reads TGTGCCAGCAGCTTGTCGGTTAGCGGGAGGACCTACGAGCAGTACTTC. This encodes CASSLSVSGRTYEQYF.

This chain uses TRBV28 with TRBJ1-5; TRBD1 aligns across 9 bases. V lost 5 bases and J lost 4; bases outside the gene matches: 6. The CDR3 is 15 amino acids. Germline loops: CDR1 MDHEN, CDR2 SYDVKM. The CDR3 loop reads CASSNRGRVNQPQHF. For the CDR3, the DNA is TGTGCCAGCAGTAACAGGGGGCGGGTGAATCAGCCCCAGCATTTT.

This chain links TRBV6-1 with TRBJ1-5; D is uncertain. The ends were cut back, 6 bases at V and 1 base at J, with 13 bases in the middle. The CDR3 has 15 residues. CDR1 is MNHNS, CDR2 SASEGT, per germline. CDR3 region: CASSSPGRSNQPQHF. In DNA, the CDR3 is TGTGCCAGCAGCTCCCCGGGGAGGAGCAATCAGCCCCAGCATTTT.

The chain uses TRBV4-1 and TRBJ2-7, with D maybe TRBD2 (5 bases). V was pared by 0 bases and J by 2 bases, with 14 bases between. The CDR3 runs to 16 residues. Germline V lookup: CDR1 MGHRA, CDR2 YSYEKL. The CDR3 sequence is CASSQDSKDGAYEQYF. The CDR3 DNA reads TGCGCCAGCAGCCAAGATTCTAAGGACGGGGCCTACGAGCAGTACTTC.

V gene TRBV30 combines with J gene TRBJ2-7, with 8 bases fitting TRBD2. The CDR3 length is 15 residues. The V and J ends lost 2 bases and 7 bases, in that order; junction bases with no gene match: 13. Germline loops: CDR1 GTSNPN, CDR2 SVGIG (reference sequence). This CDR3 is CAWSSLTSEVWEQYF. CDR3 in DNA: TGTGCCTGGAGTTCCCTGACTAGCGAGGTATGGGAGCAGTACTTC.

The sample holds a few counts of this clone. This chain uses TRBV7-2 with TRBJ2-1; a weak D match, TRBD1 (6 bases). V dropped 3 bases and J dropped 8 bases, with 8 bases sitting between them. The CDR3 is made up of 12 amino acids. Germline CDR1 is SGHTA and CDR2 is FQGNSA. Here the CDR3 DNA reads TGTGCCAGCAGCTTCAGGGGCCATGAGCAGTTCTTC. This gives the protein CASSFRGHEQFF.

The chain is built from TRBV28 and TRBJ2-7; 9 bases fit TRBD1. Germline V CDR1 and CDR2: MDHEN, SYDVKM. The CDR3 spans 16 residues. V lost 5 bases to trimming and J lost 2 bases; unmatched junction nucleotides: 10. CDR3 residues: CASSISPGQGAYEQYF. CDR3 nucleotide sequence: TGTGCCAGCAGTATTTCGCCGGGACAGGGTGCCTACGAGCAGTACTTC.

As DNA, the CDR3 is TGTGCCAGCAGCCTTAACAGGGTTTATGGCTACACCTTC. It yields the protein CASSLNRVYGYTF. J is TRBJ1-2 and V is TRBV5-5; D might be TRBD1 (6 bases). V was cut by 4 bases and J by 5 bases, with 12 bases left in between. CDR3 length: 13 residues. Germline V gene data show CDR1 as SGHKS and CDR2 as YYEKEE (reference sequence).

The chain combines TRBV27 with TRBJ1-5; TRBD1 matches 8 bases. The trim removed 3 bases at V and 6 bases at J, leaving 4 bases unmatched. This CDR3 comprises 14 residues. CDR1 MNHEY and CDR2 SMNVEV come from the germline V gene (reference sequence). DNA for the CDR3: TGTGCCAGCAGTTTCGGACAGGGTAGTCAGCCCCAGCATTTT. Translating it yields CASSFGQGSQPQHF.

This rearrangement joins TRBV10-2 to TRBJ2-1; 12 nucleotides align to TRBD2. V trimming: 1 base; J trimming: 1 base; junction bases outside the gene matches: 11. The germline CDR1 and CDR2 sequences are WSHSY and SAAADI. This CDR3 has 20 residues. The CDR3 DNA is TGCGCCAGCAGTGAGTTCCCGGGACTAGCGGGCCTTCCTTCCTACAATGAGCAGTTCTTC. Its protein is CASSEFPGLAGLPSYNEQFF.

This clone was observed a handful of times. This rearrangement joins TRBV14 to TRBJ1-1, with D perhaps matching TRBD1 (6 bases). The ends were cut back, 0 bases at V and 1 base at J, with 21 bases in the middle. The length of the CDR3 is 19 residues. Germline lookup yields CDR1 SGHDN and CDR2 FVKESK. CDR3 sequence: CASSQEGGARGPANTEAFF. In DNA form, the CDR3 reads TGTGCCAGCAGCCAAGAAGGGGGGGCCCGGGGGCCAGCGAACACTGAAGCTTTCTTT.

The rearrangement links TRBV4-2 to TRBJ1-1, with 7 positions matching TRBD1. This CDR3 has 14 amino acids. The junction had 8 bases not matched to a gene; V was cut back by 4 bases and J by 6 bases. Germline V gene sequence: CDR1 LGHNA, CDR2 YNFKEQ. The CDR3 reads CASSRQGGGPEAFF. The CDR3 nucleotides read TGTGCCAGCAGCCGACAGGGTGGGGGCCCTGAAGCTTTCTTT.